These 7 T cell receptor beta chains were sequenced from one sample in a study of regulatory T cells in long-lasting Graves disease. Regarding time point: newly diagnosed GD, antithyroid drugs for less than 3 months. PBMCs were the source of the RNA used for TCR sequencing. Combining iRepertoire HTBI primers with Arm-PCR of CDR3 regions, the authors built TCR beta libraries. TCRdb used MiXCR to reprocess the multiplex PCR reads, holding one entry per CDR3 protein. This table has 550,000 to 600,000 distinct CDR3 sequences, about 16% appearing once. These records were also assigned to another study, of T cells in Graves' hyperthyroidism and ophthalmopathy.

Sequenced material: peripheral blood mononuclear cells (PBMCs), taken at new diagnosis, from a patient treated with antithyroid drugs. The source of these receptors is a man aged 18 to 29 with Graves disease.

This clonotype was recorded at least ten times. The chain uses TRBV6-5 and TRBJ2-7, with 8 bases fitting TRBD2. Germline lookup yields CDR1 MNHEY and CDR2 SVGAGI. This CDR3 region has 15 residues. V gave up 3 bases and J gave up 2 bases; unmatched junction bases: 6. Written as DNA, the CDR3 is TGTGCCAGCAGTTATTTTGCGGGAGGCCCCTACGAGCAGTACTTC. Protein product: CASSYFAGGPYEQYF.

V and J are TRBV20-1 and TRBJ1-3; D unclear. The CDR3 consists of 14 residues. The ends were cut back, 0 bases at V and 4 bases at J, with 10 bases in the middle. The germline CDR1 and CDR2 sequences are DFQATT and SNEGSKA (reference sequence). The CDR3 sequence: CSARDSTEGNTIYF. CDR3 sequence (DNA): TGCAGTGCTAGAGACTCGACGGAAGGAAACACCATATATTTT.

This clonotype was counted only a few times. V usage is TRBV7-9 and J usage is TRBJ1-3; D is uncertain. Germline values: CDR1 SEHNR, CDR2 FQNEAQ (reference sequence). The V gene lost 5 bases and the J gene lost 5 bases, with 10 bases spanning the gap. There are 13 residues in the CDR3. CDR3 DNA: TGTGCCAGCAGCCCCCAACAGCGAAACACCATATATTTT. This translates into CASSPQQRNTIYF.

This chain connects TRBV28 to TRBJ1-4, with no clear D. This CDR3 comprises 12 residues. Trimming shortened V by 5 bases and J by 8 bases, and 9 bases separated the two germline ends. CDR1 MDHEN and CDR2 SYDVKM come from the germline V gene. Here the CDR3 DNA reads TGTGCCAGCAGTCTAAACCAGGAAAAACTGTTTTTT. It translates to CASSLNQEKLFF.

The chain carries TRBV27 and TRBJ2-7; 8 bases align to TRBD1. Germline loops: CDR1 MNHEY, CDR2 SMNVEV (reference sequence). The CDR3 loop spans 16 amino acids. J lost 2 bases, V lost 6 bases, and 12 bases had no gene match. The CDR3 region has the DNA TGTGCCAGCAGCCACCAAGTCCGGACAGGGACCTACGAGCAGTACTTC. Residues: CASSHQVRTGTYEQYF.

This clonotype was seen at least ten times. This chain joins TRBV5-4 and TRBJ2-3; 10 nucleotides match TRBD2. V gave up 4 bases and J gave up 3 bases; unmatched junction bases: 8. Germline lookup yields CDR1 SGHNT and CDR2 YYREEE (reference sequence). The CDR3 is made up of 16 amino acids. The CDR3 protein is CASSRGLAGVTDTQYF. In DNA form, the CDR3 reads TGTGCCAGCAGCCGAGGGCTAGCGGGAGTGACAGATACGCAGTATTTT.

This clonotype was detected many times. V and J are TRBV28 and TRBJ1-1; D uncertain. V was pared by 10 bases and J by 1 base, with 13 bases between. The CDR3 consists of 13 residues. CDR1 is MDHEN and CDR2 is SYDVKM in the germline V gene. The CDR3 DNA reads as TGTGCCACCCTCCCAGTGCCGAACACTGAAGCTTTCTTT. It encodes CATLPVPNTEAFF.